One sample yielded the 8 T cell receptor beta chains listed below, sequenced in a study of blood T cell repertoires in COVID-19. Using immunoSEQ multiplex PCR, the repertoire was profiled, and TCRdb retains in-frame clones only, with some absent. Of approximately 94,000 clones listed, under 85% are singletons. The sequencing sample was made of peripheral blood. These receptors were obtained from a human donor in a cohort sampled during active COVID-19.

The rearrangement joins TRBV6-5 to TRBJ2-7; 9 bases are a match to TRBD1. V gave up 4 bases and J gave up 5 bases; unmatched junction bases: 3. The CDR3 covers 13 residues. The germline gives CDR1 MNHEY, CDR2 SVGAGI. CDR3 nucleotides: TGTGCCAGCAGTTGGACAGGGGTGGACGAGCAGTACTTC. Amino acids: CASSWTGVDEQYF.

The J gene is TRBJ2-6, the V gene TRBV29-1; no firm D call. Germline CDR1 and CDR2: SQVTM and ANQGSEA. V gave up 4 bases and J gave up 1 base, with 8 bases separating them. This CDR3 comprises 14 residues. CDR3 sequence reads: CSVASESGANVLTF. The CDR3 region has the DNA TGCAGCGTTGCTTCCGAGTCTGGGGCCAACGTCCTGACTTTC. Full variable domain (missing parts from reference TRBV29-1 and TRBJ2-6): SAVISQKPSRDICQRGTSLTIQCQVDSQVTMMFWYRQQPGQSLTLIATANQGSEATYESGFVIDKFPISRPNLTFSTLTVSNMSPEDSSIYLCSVASESGANVLTFGAGSRLTVL.

The chain has TRBV29-1 and TRBJ1-1, with TRBD1 as a possible D gene (5 bases). The CDR3 has 15 residues. Per germline, CDR1 SQVTM and CDR2 ANQGSEA. The V and J ends lost 4 bases and 1 base respectively, with 16 bases between them. Written as DNA, the CDR3 is TGCAGCGTTGGGGGCCCAGTCAGCCGGAACACTGAAGCTTTCTTT. Protein product: CSVGGPVSRNTEAFF. The full variable domain, in which reference TRBV29-1 and TRBJ1-1 provide the parts outside the CDR3, is SAVISQKPSRDICQRGTSLTIQCQVDSQVTMMFWYRQQPGQSLTLIATANQGSEATYESGFVIDKFPISRPNLTFSTLTVSNMSPEDSSIYLCSVGGPVSRNTEAFFGQGTRLTVV.

The gene calls are TRBV19 and TRBJ1-6; D is unresolved. Per germline, CDR1 LNHDA and CDR2 SQIVND (reference sequence). V gave up 7 bases and J gave up 0 bases, with 13 bases separating them. This CDR3 contains 16 residues. The CDR3, as DNA: TGTGCCAGTAAATCTTACCTAAGCTCCTATAATTCACCCCTCCACTTT. Translating it yields CASKSYLSSYNSPLHF.

The chain uses TRBV2 and TRBJ2-5; D may be TRBD2 (5 bases). Germline V lookup: CDR1 SNHLY, CDR2 FYNNEI. This CDR3 comprises 14 residues. V lost 6 bases, J lost 5 bases, and 16 bases lay in between. The CDR3 sequence: CASRGQLVSETQYF. For the CDR3, the DNA is TGTGCCAGCAGAGGGCAACTAGTATCGGAGACCCAGTACTTC.

This clone was seen just once. The chain carries TRBV20-1 and TRBJ1-2; D is ambiguous. With 3 bases removed from V and 7 bases from J, the gap between germline ends came to 9 bases. Germline V CDR1 and CDR2: DFQATT, SNEGSKA (reference sequence). This CDR3 is 11 amino acids long. The CDR3 loop is CSASELSGYTF. The CDR3, as DNA: TGCAGTGCTAGTGAACTTAGTGGCTACACCTTC.

The chain is built from TRBV7-9 and TRBJ1-5, with TRBD1 as a possible D gene (6 bases). The CDR3 totals 16 residues. Trimming took off 5 bases at V and 0 bases at J, with 14 bases between the two ends. Germline values: CDR1 SEHNR, CDR2 FQNEAQ (reference sequence). CDR3 sequence reads: CASSRQQGNSNQPQHF. DNA for the CDR3: TGTGCCAGCAGCCGCCAACAGGGTAATAGCAATCAGCCCCAGCATTTT.

The rearrangement uses TRBV5-6 and TRBJ2-5, with TRBD1 identical over 12 bases. Germline CDR1 SGHDT, CDR2 YYEEEE. This CDR3 comprises 15 residues. J lost 5 bases, V lost 4 bases, and 6 bases had no gene match. The CDR3 sequence: CASSPGTGGWETQYF. CDR3 sequence (DNA): TGTGCCAGCAGCCCCGGGACAGGGGGCTGGGAGACCCAGTACTTC.